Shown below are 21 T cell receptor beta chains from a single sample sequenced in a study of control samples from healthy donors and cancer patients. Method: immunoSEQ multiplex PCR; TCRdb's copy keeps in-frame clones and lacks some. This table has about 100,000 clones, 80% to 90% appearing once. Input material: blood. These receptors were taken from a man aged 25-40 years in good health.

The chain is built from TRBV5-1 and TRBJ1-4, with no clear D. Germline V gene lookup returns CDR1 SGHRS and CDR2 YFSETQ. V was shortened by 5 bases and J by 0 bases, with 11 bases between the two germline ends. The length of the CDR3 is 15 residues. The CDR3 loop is CASRTSSSTNEKLFF. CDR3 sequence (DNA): TGCGCCAGCAGGACCTCGAGTTCAACTAATGAAAAACTGTTTTTT.

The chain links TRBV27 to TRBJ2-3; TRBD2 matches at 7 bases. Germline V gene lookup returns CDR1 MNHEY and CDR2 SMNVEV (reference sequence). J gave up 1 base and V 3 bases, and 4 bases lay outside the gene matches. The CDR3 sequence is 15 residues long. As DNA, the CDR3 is TGTGCCAGCAGTTTTGTAGCGGGCCGCACAGATACGCAGTATTTT. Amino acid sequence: CASSFVAGRTDTQYF.

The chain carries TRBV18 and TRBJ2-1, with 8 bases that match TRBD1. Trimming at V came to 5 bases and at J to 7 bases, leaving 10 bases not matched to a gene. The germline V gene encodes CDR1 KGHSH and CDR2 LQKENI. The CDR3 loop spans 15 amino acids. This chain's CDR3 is CASSTFGQGRNEQFF. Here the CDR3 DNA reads TGTGCCAGCTCAACCTTTGGACAGGGTAGAAATGAGCAGTTCTTC.

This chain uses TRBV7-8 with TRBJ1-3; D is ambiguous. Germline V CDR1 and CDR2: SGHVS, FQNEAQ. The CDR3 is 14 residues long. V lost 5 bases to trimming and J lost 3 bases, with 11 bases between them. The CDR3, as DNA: TGTGCCAGCAGCGTTAAGACGGTTGGAAACACCATATATTTT. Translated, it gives CASSVKTVGNTIYF.

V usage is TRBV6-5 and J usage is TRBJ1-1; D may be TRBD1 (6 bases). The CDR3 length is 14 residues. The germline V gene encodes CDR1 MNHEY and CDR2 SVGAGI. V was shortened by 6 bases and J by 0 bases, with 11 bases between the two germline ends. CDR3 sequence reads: CASRRDTMNTEAFF. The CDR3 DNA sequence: TGTGCCAGCAGACGGGACACCATGAACACTGAAGCTTTCTTT.

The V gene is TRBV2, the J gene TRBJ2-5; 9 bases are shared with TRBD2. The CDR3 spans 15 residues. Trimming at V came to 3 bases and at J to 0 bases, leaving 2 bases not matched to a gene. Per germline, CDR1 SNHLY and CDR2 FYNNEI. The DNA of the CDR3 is TGTGCCAGCAGTGAGGCTAGCGGGAACCAAGAGACCCAGTACTTC. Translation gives CASSEASGNQETQYF.

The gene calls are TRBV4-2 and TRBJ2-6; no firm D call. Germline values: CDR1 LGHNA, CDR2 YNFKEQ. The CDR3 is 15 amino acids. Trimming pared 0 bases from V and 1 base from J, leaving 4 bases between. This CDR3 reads CASSQDGSGANVLTF. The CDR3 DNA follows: TGTGCCAGCAGCCAAGATGGGTCTGGGGCCAACGTCCTGACTTTC.

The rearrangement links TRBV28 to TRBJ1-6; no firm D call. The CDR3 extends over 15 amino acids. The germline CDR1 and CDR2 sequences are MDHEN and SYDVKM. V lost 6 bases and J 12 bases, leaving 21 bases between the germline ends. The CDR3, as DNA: TGTGCCAGCAGGCCTCTCCGGGCCTCACTCCTACCCCTCCACTTT. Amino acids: CASRPLRASLLPLHF. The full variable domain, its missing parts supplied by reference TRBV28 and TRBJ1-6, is DVKVTQSSRYLVKRTGEKVFLECVQDMDHENMFWYRQDPGLGLRLIYFSYDVKMKEKGDIPEGYSVSREKKERFSLILESASTNQTSMYLCASRPLRASLLPLHFGNGTRLTVT.

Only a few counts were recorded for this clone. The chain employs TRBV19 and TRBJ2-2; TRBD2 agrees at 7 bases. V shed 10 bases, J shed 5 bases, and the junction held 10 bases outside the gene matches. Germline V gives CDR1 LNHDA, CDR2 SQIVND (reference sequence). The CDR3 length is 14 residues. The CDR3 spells CATSGQIPTGELFF. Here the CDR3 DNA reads TGTGCCACTAGCGGCCAAATCCCAACCGGGGAGCTGTTTTTT.

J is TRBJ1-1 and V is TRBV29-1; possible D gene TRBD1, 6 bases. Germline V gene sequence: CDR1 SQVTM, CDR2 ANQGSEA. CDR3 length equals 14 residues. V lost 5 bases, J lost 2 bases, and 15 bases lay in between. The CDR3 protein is CSVWGSDSNTEAFF. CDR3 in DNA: TGCAGCGTTTGGGGATCGGACAGTAACACTGAAGCTTTCTTT. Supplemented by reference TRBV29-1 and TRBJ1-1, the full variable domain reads SAVISQKPSRDICQRGTSLTIQCQVDSQVTMMFWYRQQPGQSLTLIATANQGSEATYESGFVIDKFPISRPNLTFSTLTVSNMSPEDSSIYLCSVWGSDSNTEAFFGQGTRLTVV.

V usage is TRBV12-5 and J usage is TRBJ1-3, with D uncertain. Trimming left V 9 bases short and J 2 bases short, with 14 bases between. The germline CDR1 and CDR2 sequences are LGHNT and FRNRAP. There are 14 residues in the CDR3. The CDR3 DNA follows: TGTGCTAGCGAGAAGACTGAAACTGGAAACACCATATATTTT. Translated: CASEKTETGNTIYF.

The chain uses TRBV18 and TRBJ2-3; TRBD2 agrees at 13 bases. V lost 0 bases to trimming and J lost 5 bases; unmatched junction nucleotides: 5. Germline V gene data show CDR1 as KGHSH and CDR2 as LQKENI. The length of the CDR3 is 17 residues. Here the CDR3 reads CASSPPGLAGEVDTQYF. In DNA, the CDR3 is TGTGCCAGCTCACCACCTGGACTAGCGGGAGAGGTAGATACGCAGTATTTT.

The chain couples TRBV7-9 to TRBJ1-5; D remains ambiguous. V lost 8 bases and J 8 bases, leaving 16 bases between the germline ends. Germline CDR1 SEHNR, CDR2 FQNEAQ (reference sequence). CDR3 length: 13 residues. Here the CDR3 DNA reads TGTGCCAGCGGTCTGGAGGGCTTGGAGCCCCAGCATTTT. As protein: CASGLEGLEPQHF. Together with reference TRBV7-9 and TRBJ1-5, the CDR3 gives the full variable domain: DTGVSQNPRHKITKRGQNVTFRCDPISEHNRLYWYRQTLGQGPEFLTYFQNEAQLEKSRLLSDRFSAERPKGSFSTLEIQRTEQGDSAMYLCASGLEGLEPQHFGDGTRLSIL.

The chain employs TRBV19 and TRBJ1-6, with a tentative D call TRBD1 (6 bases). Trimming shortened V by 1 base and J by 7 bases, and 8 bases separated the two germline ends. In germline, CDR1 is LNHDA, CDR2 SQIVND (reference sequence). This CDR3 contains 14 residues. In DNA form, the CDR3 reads TGTGCCAGTAGTATAGCAGGGGCGAATTCACCCCTCCACTTT. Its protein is CASSIAGANSPLHF.

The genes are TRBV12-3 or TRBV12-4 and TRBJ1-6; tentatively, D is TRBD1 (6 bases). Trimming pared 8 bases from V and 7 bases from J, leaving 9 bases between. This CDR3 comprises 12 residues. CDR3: CASGTLNSPLHF. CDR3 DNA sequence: TGTGCCAGCGGGACACTGAATTCACCCCTCCACTTT.

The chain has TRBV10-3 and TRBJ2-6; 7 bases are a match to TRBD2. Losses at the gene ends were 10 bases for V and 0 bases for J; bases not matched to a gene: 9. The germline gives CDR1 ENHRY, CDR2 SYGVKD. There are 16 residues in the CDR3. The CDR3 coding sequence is TGTGCCACCCCGGGGGGACCGATCTCTGGGGCCAACGTCCTGACTTTC. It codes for CATPGGPISGANVLTF.

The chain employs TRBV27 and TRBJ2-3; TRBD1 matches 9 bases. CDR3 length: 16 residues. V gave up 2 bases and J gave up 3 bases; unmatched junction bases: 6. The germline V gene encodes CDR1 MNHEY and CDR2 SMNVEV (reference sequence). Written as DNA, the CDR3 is TGTGCCAGCAGTTTAGATCGGGACAGGGCTACAGATACGCAGTATTTT. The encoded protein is CASSLDRDRATDTQYF.

CDR3 nucleotides: TGTGCCAGCAGCTTAGTGACCTCGGGGAACACTGAAGCTTTCTTT. Protein product: CASSLVTSGNTEAFF. The chain employs TRBV7-9 and TRBJ1-1; D not certain. This CDR3 is 15 amino acids long. The V and J ends lost 1 base and 1 base respectively, with 10 bases between them. Germline V gene sequence: CDR1 SEHNR, CDR2 FQNEAQ (reference sequence).

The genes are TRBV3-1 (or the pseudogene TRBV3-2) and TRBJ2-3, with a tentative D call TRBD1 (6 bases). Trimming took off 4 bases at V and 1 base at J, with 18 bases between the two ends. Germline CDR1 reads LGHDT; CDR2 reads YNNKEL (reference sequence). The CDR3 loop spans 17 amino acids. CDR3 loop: CASSPRQAPLGTDTQYF. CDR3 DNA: TGTGCCAGCAGCCCGCGACAGGCCCCCCTCGGCACAGATACGCAGTATTTT.

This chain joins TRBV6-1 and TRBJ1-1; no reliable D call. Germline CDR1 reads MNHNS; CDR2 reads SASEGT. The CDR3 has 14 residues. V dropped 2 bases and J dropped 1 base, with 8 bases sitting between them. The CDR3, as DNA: TGTGCCAGCAGTGAATGGTCAAAGAACACTGAAGCTTTCTTT. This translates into CASSEWSKNTEAFF.

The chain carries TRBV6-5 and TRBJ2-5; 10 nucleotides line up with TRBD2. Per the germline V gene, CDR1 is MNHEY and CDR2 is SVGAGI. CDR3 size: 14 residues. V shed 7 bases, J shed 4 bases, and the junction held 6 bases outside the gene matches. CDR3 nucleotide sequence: TGTGCCAGCAAGGGGACTAGCGTTGGAGAGACCCAGTACTTC. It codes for CASKGTSVGETQYF.